The 19 T cell receptor beta chains below were found in one sample sequenced in a study of molecular identifiers for immune sequencing clone quantification (dated by TCRdb to the late 2010s). Libraries were prepared through PCR. The run used an Illumina HiSeq 4000. TCRdb trimmed the raw reads at Q25, called clones with MiXCR and kept productive beta chains. Rows are unified per CDR3 protein, each entry keeping the most common DNA and genes. This sample holds roughly 10,000 distinct CDR3 sequences; roughly an eighth were observed only once. The ten largest clones capture less than 2% of the sample. The sequenced material came from naive CD8+ T cells from blood, with Jurkat cell RNA spiked in. The cell subset or site label here, explained by the study, means: FACS-sorted CD8+CD4-CCR7+CD45RA+ naive T cells. Receptor source: a human donor in good health. Some libraries in this study had Jurkat cell RNA spiked in.

This clonotype was seen ten or more times. V and J are TRBV5-5 and TRBJ1-1; TRBD1 aligns across 10 bases. With 0 bases clipped from V and 11 bases from J, the junction kept 4 bases outside the gene matches. The CDR3 runs 13 residues. Germline CDR1 and CDR2: SGHKS and YYEKEE (reference sequence). CDR3: CASSLGDRGAAFF. In DNA, the CDR3 is TGTGCCAGCAGCTTGGGGGACAGGGGAGCCGCTTTCTTT.

This clonotype was picked up many times. V is TRBV12-3 or TRBV12-4 and J is TRBJ2-2; TRBD1 is a possible D gene (5 bases). This CDR3 region has 15 residues. Deletions cut 3 bases from V and 7 bases from J, with 15 bases between. CDR3 amino acids: CASSFSAQGHGELFF. CDR3 bases: TGTGCCAGCAGTTTCTCCGCCCAGGGTCACGGGGAGCTGTTTTTT.

This clonotype was counted ten times or more. The rearrangement links TRBV7-6 to TRBJ2-7, with 8 bases lining up with TRBD1. Germline-derived CDR1 and CDR2 are SGHVS and FNYEAQ. This CDR3 region has 15 residues. The junction had 2 bases not matched to a gene; V was cut back by 1 base and J by 0 bases. The CDR3 bases are TGTGCCAGCAGCTTAGAGCAGGGGGCCTCCTACGAGCAGTACTTC. The encoded protein is CASSLEQGASYEQYF.

This clonotype was seen repeatedly, ten times or more. The rearrangement uses TRBV5-6 and TRBJ2-7; D is unclear. Germline V gene sequence: CDR1 SGHDT, CDR2 YYEEEE. Between the trimmed V and J ends, which lost 2 bases and 4 bases, there was a span of 16 bases. The CDR3 has 15 amino acids. The CDR3, as DNA: TGTGCCAGCAGCTTAAGTAGTTCCCTAATTTACGAGCAGTACTTC. Protein sequence: CASSLSSSLIYEQYF.

As to this clonotype: A single base separates this from a much larger clone, so it may be a read error. This sequence joins TRBV7-9 and TRBJ2-3; D is undetermined. The end of the DNA is better explained by TRBJ1-5, so the J call may be wrong. This CDR3 has 15 amino acids. CDR1 and CDR2 (germline): SEHNR, FQNEAQ (reference sequence). The CDR3 coding sequence is TGTGCCAGCAGCTTAGCGCGTTATTTTGGGCAGACGCAGCATTTT. Translation gives CASSLARYFGQTQHF.

By sample fraction, this clonotype is medium-sized. The rearrangement links TRBV11-2 to TRBJ2-6, with D perhaps matching TRBD1 (5 bases). V gave up 1 base and J gave up 2 bases, with 6 bases separating them. This CDR3 has 15 residues. Germline V gives CDR1 SGHAT, CDR2 FQNNGV. The CDR3 loop is CASSLAGTGANVLTF. The CDR3 nucleotides read TGTGCCAGCAGCTTAGCAGGGACTGGGGCCAACGTCCTGACTTTC.

This clonotype was recorded many times. The chain links TRBV29-1 to TRBJ2-2; 7 positions match TRBD2. This CDR3 is 13 amino acids long. Germline V gives CDR1 SQVTM, CDR2 ANQGSEA. Germline trimming cut 4 bases from V and 4 bases from J; bases unmatched to any gene: 3. In DNA, the CDR3 is TGCAGCGTTGCGGGGGGAGGCACCGGGGAGCTGTTTTTT. It specifies CSVAGGGTGELFF.

This clonotype came up many times. The gene calls are TRBV29-1 and TRBJ2-5, with D possibly called TRBD1 or TRBD2 (5 bases each). This CDR3 has 12 amino acids. Looked up from germline, CDR1 is SQVTM and CDR2 is ANQGSEA. The V gene lost 6 bases and the J gene lost 7 bases, with 15 bases spanning the gap. This CDR3 reads CSVVGLRGTQYF. The CDR3 coding sequence is TGCAGCGTCGTCGGTTTGAGGGGGACCCAGTACTTC. Based on the CDR3 plus reference TRBV29-1 and TRBJ2-5, the full variable domain is SAVISQKPSRDICQRGTSLTIQCQVDSQVTMMFWYRQQPGQSLTLIATANQGSEATYESGFVIDKFPISRPNLTFSTLTVSNMSPEDSSIYLCSVVGLRGTQYFGPGTRLLVL.

This clonotype is medium-sized within its sample. The rearrangement links TRBV6-2 or TRBV6-3 to TRBJ2-1; no reliable D call. CDR1 and CDR2 from the germline V gene are MNHEY and SVGEGT. Trimming shortened V by 4 bases and J by 2 bases, and 3 bases separated the two germline ends. The CDR3 contains 12 residues. This chain's CDR3 is CASSSAYNEQFF. The CDR3 region has the DNA TGTGCCAGCAGTTCGGCCTACAATGAGCAGTTCTTC.

By share of the sample, this clonotype is medium-sized. The chain employs TRBV6-5 and TRBJ2-7; the D gene is possibly TRBD1 (6 bases). The CDR3 is 16 amino acids. CDR1 MNHEY and CDR2 SVGAGI come from the germline V gene. V shed 0 bases and J shed 0 bases, with 12 bases lying between them. CDR3 region: CASSYSEWGHSYEQYF. The CDR3 DNA is TGTGCCAGCAGTTACTCCGAATGGGGGCACTCCTACGAGCAGTACTTC.

This clonotype is judged medium-sized. This chain links TRBV7-6 with TRBJ1-4; D unclear. V was trimmed by 0 bases and J by 8 bases, leaving 13 bases between them. Germline V gene lookup returns CDR1 SGHVS and CDR2 FNYEAQ. The CDR3 has 15 amino acids. CDR3 protein: CASSLAGGSGEKLFF. The CDR3 bases are TGTGCCAGCAGCTTAGCGGGTGGAAGTGGGGAAAAACTGTTTTTT.

Comments on this clonotype: This sequence may be a read error, since a much larger clone differs from it by one base. This chain joins TRBV27 and TRBJ2-1; 8 bases align to TRBD2. With 5 bases clipped from V and 6 bases from J, the junction kept 12 bases outside the gene matches. This CDR3 contains 16 residues. Germline CDR1 reads MNHEY; CDR2 reads SMNVEV (reference sequence). The CDR3 sequence: CASSPQPGLGCNEQFF. Written as DNA, the CDR3 is TGTGCCAGCAGTCCTCAACCGGGACTAGGTTGCAATGAGCAGTTCTTC.

This clonotype was found a few times. The CDR3 spells CASTHGHGSTDTQYF. CDR3 in DNA: TGCGCCAGCACCCACGGTCACGGTAGCACAGATACGCAGTATTTT. This chain joins TRBV4-3 and TRBJ2-3; unclear D gene. This CDR3 comprises 15 residues. Germline V gene sequence: CDR1 LGHNA, CDR2 YSLEER. With 7 bases removed from V and 0 bases from J, the gap between germline ends came to 14 bases.

This clonotype was counted many times. This chain links TRBV6-5 with TRBJ1-1, with a tentative D call TRBD1 (5 bases). From germline, CDR1 is MNHEY and CDR2 SVGAGI. The germline V and J ends were trimmed by 5 bases and 0 bases, with 7 bases remaining between them. CDR3 size: 13 residues. CDR3 nucleotides: TGTGCCAGCAGTATCAGGGTGAACACTGAAGCTTTCTTT. Translated, it gives CASSIRVNTEAFF.

With regard to this clonotype: This could be a read error, since a much larger clone is one nucleotide away. It is likely a read error, because the conserved phenylalanine at the end of the CDR3 is missing. The V gene is TRBV9, the J gene TRBJ2-7, with D unresolved. From germline, CDR1 is SGDLS and CDR2 YYNGEE. The CDR3 has 12 amino acids. V was pared by 2 bases and J by 5 bases, with 8 bases between. The CDR3: CASSVADDEQYS. CDR3 sequence (DNA): TGTGCCAGCAGCGTGGCAGACGACGAGCAGTACTCC.

This clonotype is labeled medium-sized. V and J are TRBV6-1 and TRBJ1-5; possible D gene TRBD1, 5 bases. Trimming removed 0 bases from V and 0 bases from J, with 18 bases in between. The germline CDR1 and CDR2 sequences are MNHNS and SASEGT. The CDR3 covers 19 residues. The CDR3 sequence: CASSEAPGRGSYSNQPQHF. The CDR3 coding sequence is TGTGCCAGCAGTGAAGCCCCAGGGCGGGGGTCCTATAGCAATCAGCCCCAGCATTTT.

By proportion, this clonotype is medium-sized. The chain combines TRBV7-9 with TRBJ2-5, with 9 bases fitting TRBD1. CDR3 length: 14 residues. CDR1 and CDR2 (germline): SEHNR, FQNEAQ (reference sequence). V shed 5 bases, J shed 5 bases, and the junction held 6 bases outside the gene matches. CDR3 protein: CASSSRDRAETQYF. DNA for the CDR3: TGTGCCAGCAGCAGCCGGGACAGGGCCGAGACCCAGTACTTC.

By share, this clonotype ranks as medium-sized. The V call is TRBV5-6, the J call TRBJ2-2, with 7 bases aligning to TRBD2. Looked up from germline, CDR1 is SGHDT and CDR2 is YYEEEE. CDR3 length equals 16 residues. The V gene end was trimmed by 1 base and the J gene end by 3 bases; junction bases not matched to a gene: 6. CDR3 in amino acids: CASSLLAGAHTGELFF. CDR3 bases: TGTGCCAGCAGCTTGTTGGCGGGAGCCCACACCGGGGAGCTGTTTTTT. The full variable domain, completed using reference TRBV5-6 and TRBJ2-2, is DAGVTQSPTHLIKTRGQQVTLRCSPKSGHDTVSWYQQALGQGPQFIFQYYEEEERQRGNFPDRFSGHQFPNYSSELNVNALLLGDSALYLCASSLLAGAHTGELFFGEGSRLTVL.

This clonotype is judged medium-sized. V gene TRBV12-3 or TRBV12-4 combines with J gene TRBJ2-2, with D perhaps TRBD1 or TRBD2 (5 bases each). Trimming left V 10 bases short and J 6 bases short, with 15 bases between. The CDR3 extends over 13 amino acids. CDR3: CATTLGVAGELFF. DNA for the CDR3: TGTGCCACCACCTTGGGGGTCGCCGGGGAGCTGTTTTTT.